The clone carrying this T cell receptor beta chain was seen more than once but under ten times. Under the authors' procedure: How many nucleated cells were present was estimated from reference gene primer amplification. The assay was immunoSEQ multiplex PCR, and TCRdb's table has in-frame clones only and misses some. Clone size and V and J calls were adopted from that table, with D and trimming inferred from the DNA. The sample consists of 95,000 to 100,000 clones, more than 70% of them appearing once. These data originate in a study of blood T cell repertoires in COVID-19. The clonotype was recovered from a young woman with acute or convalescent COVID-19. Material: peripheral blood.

CDR3 bases: TGTGCCAGCAGCCAAGATTGGCAGGGTAGGGTCTTGTACTTC. This encodes CASSQDWQGRVLYF. This chain links TRBV3-1 (or the pseudogene TRBV3-2) with TRBJ2-7; D may be TRBD1 (5 bases). Trimming stripped 0 bases from V and 12 bases from J, with 18 bases between. Germline V gene data show CDR1 as LGHDT and CDR2 as YNNKEL (reference sequence). This CDR3 region has 14 residues.